This is a list of T cell receptor beta chains from one sample in a study of shared clonotypes between healthy human individuals. Clones were sequenced by immunoSEQ multiplex PCR, and TCRdb holds only the in-frame ones, with some missing. The sample holds under 1 million clones, approximately 96% seen once. Sequenced: naive CD8+ T cells sorted from blood. The source of these receptors is a man in his thirties or forties in good health. The CDR3 runs from the conserved cysteine through the conserved F or W. Each record gives: clone size, V gene, D gene, J gene, CDR3 protein, CDR3 DNA. A D gene is named only where the DNA matches it firmly. The size field is filled for only some rows; it gives once, few, many or a size class.

clone_size: once; v_call: TRBV18; d_call: TRBD1; j_call: TRBJ1-1; cdr3_aa: CASTLDRGLRNTEAFF; cdr3_nt: TGTGCCAGCACCCTCGACAGGGGGCTGAGGAACACTGAAGCTTTCTTT
clone_size: -; v_call: TRBV4-3; d_call: -; j_call: TRBJ1-3; cdr3_aa: CASSQDGQGRAIYF; cdr3_nt: TGCGCCAGCAGCCAAGATGGTCAGGGCAGGGCCATATATTTT
clone_size: -; v_call: TRBV14; d_call: -; j_call: TRBJ1-2; cdr3_aa: CASQDYNNYGYTF; cdr3_nt: TGTGCCAGCCAGGATTACAATAACTATGGCTACACCTTC
clone_size: -; v_call: TRBV28; d_call: TRBD1; j_call: TRBJ2-7; cdr3_aa: CASRGQDLYEQYF; cdr3_nt: TGTGCCAGCAGGGGACAGGATCTCTACGAGCAGTACTTC
clone_size: -; v_call: TRBV29-1; d_call: TRBD1; j_call: TRBJ1-2; cdr3_aa: CSVDTGVRGYTF; cdr3_nt: TGCAGCGTTGATACAGGGGTAAGAGGCTACACCTTC
clone_size: -; v_call: TRBV5-4; d_call: -; j_call: TRBJ1-2; cdr3_aa: CASSLDSGIYGYTF; cdr3_nt: TGTGCCAGCAGCTTGGATTCGGGGATCTATGGCTACACCTTC
clone_size: -; v_call: TRBV29-1; d_call: -; j_call: TRBJ1-2; cdr3_aa: CSVWDTGYGYTF; cdr3_nt: TGCAGCGTTTGGGACACCGGATATGGCTACACCTTC
clone_size: -; v_call: TRBV7-9; d_call: -; j_call: TRBJ1-2; cdr3_aa: CASSPGRIDYGYTF; cdr3_nt: TGTGCCAGCAGCCCCGGACGGATAGACTATGGCTACACCTTC
clone_size: -; v_call: TRBV19; d_call: -; j_call: TRBJ1-5; cdr3_aa: CASSIDPATERNQPQHF; cdr3_nt: TGTGCCAGTAGTATAGATCCCGCGACGGAGAGAAATCAGCCCCAGCATTTT
clone_size: once; v_call: TRBV6-1; d_call: -; j_call: TRBJ2-7; cdr3_aa: CASSESRWSGNEQYF; cdr3_nt: TGTGCCAGCAGTGAATCTCGTTGGAGTGGTAACGAGCAGTACTTC
clone_size: -; v_call: TRBV7-9; d_call: TRBD1; j_call: TRBJ2-1; cdr3_aa: CASTLQGAHNEQFF; cdr3_nt: TGTGCCAGCACCCTTCAGGGGGCGCATAATGAGCAGTTCTTC
clone_size: -; v_call: TRBV19; d_call: -; j_call: TRBJ2-7; cdr3_aa: CASSSGLEQYF; cdr3_nt: TGTGCCAGTAGTTCCGGGCTCGAGCAGTACTTC
clone_size: -; v_call: TRBV7-3; d_call: -; j_call: TRBJ2-1; cdr3_aa: CASSLIGNEQFF; cdr3_nt: TGTGCCAGCAGCTTAATTGGGAATGAGCAGTTCTTC
clone_size: once; v_call: TRBV10-2; d_call: TRBD1; j_call: TRBJ1-1; cdr3_aa: CASNGPTGENTEAFF; cdr3_nt: TGCGCCAGCAATGGTCCGACAGGGGAGAACACTGAAGCTTTCTTT
clone_size: -; v_call: TRBV7-8; d_call: -; j_call: TRBJ2-1; cdr3_aa: CASSLARFGGTSLSYNEQFF; cdr3_nt: TGTGCCAGCAGCTTAGCGCGTTTTGGGGGCACTTCGCTATCCTACAATGAGCAGTTCTTC
clone_size: -; v_call: TRBV15; d_call: -; j_call: TRBJ1-5; cdr3_aa: CASDTDYSNQPQHF; cdr3_nt: TGTGCCTCCGATACAGACTATAGCAATCAGCCCCAGCATTTT
clone_size: once; v_call: TRBV7-9; d_call: -; j_call: TRBJ1-1; cdr3_aa: CASSLGGFNTEAFF; cdr3_nt: TGTGCCAGCAGCTTAGGGGGATTTAACACTGAAGCTTTCTTT
clone_size: -; v_call: TRBV11-3; d_call: TRBD1; j_call: TRBJ2-2; cdr3_aa: CASSSRQGASGELFF; cdr3_nt: TGTGCCAGCAGCTCCCGACAGGGGGCTTCCGGGGAGCTGTTTTTT
clone_size: once; v_call: TRBV15; d_call: -; j_call: TRBJ2-2; cdr3_aa: CATSRDRGGTGELFF; cdr3_nt: TGTGCCACCAGCAGAGACAGGGGAGGAACCGGGGAGCTGTTTTTT
clone_size: once; v_call: TRBV4-3; d_call: TRBD2; j_call: TRBJ2-1; cdr3_aa: CASSQDRGAGGSRSYNEQFF; cdr3_nt: TGCGCCAGCAGCCAAGATCGAGGAGCGGGAGGTTCTAGGTCCTACAATGAGCAGTTCTTC
clone_size: -; v_call: TRBV29-1; d_call: TRBD2; j_call: TRBJ2-3; cdr3_aa: CSVPGGGSGREADTQYF; cdr3_nt: TGCAGCGTGCCCGGCGGGGGTAGCGGGAGGGAGGCAGATACGCAGTATTTT
clone_size: -; v_call: TRBV9; d_call: TRBD2; j_call: TRBJ2-5; cdr3_aa: CASSPSGNAQETQYF; cdr3_nt: TGTGCCAGCAGCCCAAGCGGGAACGCCCAAGAGACCCAGTACTTC
clone_size: -; v_call: TRBV6-1; d_call: TRBD2; j_call: TRBJ2-7; cdr3_aa: CASKTSRSSYEQYF; cdr3_nt: TGTGCCAGCAAGACTAGCAGGAGCTCCTACGAGCAGTACTTC
clone_size: -; v_call: TRBV11-2; d_call: -; j_call: TRBJ1-2; cdr3_aa: CASTDGVGNYGYTF; cdr3_nt: TGTGCCAGCACCGACGGCGTGGGGAACTATGGCTACACCTTC
clone_size: once; v_call: TRBV28; d_call: -; j_call: TRBJ2-7; cdr3_aa: CASSPPLYEQYF; cdr3_nt: TGTGCCAGCAGTCCCCCTTTATACGAGCAGTACTTC
clone_size: -; v_call: TRBV5-1; d_call: TRBD1; j_call: TRBJ2-7; cdr3_aa: CASSIRQGDAYEQYF; cdr3_nt: TGCGCCAGCAGCATTAGACAGGGTGATGCCTACGAGCAGTACTTC
clone_size: -; v_call: TRBV6-1; d_call: -; j_call: TRBJ2-4; cdr3_aa: CASSAGTFKNIQYF; cdr3_nt: TGTGCCAGCAGTGCCGGGACATTCAAAAACATTCAGTACTTC
clone_size: -; v_call: TRBV10-3; d_call: -; j_call: TRBJ2-5; cdr3_aa: CAISESISRQETQYF; cdr3_nt: TGTGCCATCAGTGAGTCGATTTCACGTCAAGAGACCCAGTACTTC
clone_size: -; v_call: TRBV11-3; d_call: -; j_call: TRBJ2-2; cdr3_aa: CASRRTGSTGELFF; cdr3_nt: TGTGCCAGCAGGCGCACAGGCTCCACCGGGGAGCTGTTTTTT
clone_size: -; v_call: TRBV9; d_call: -; j_call: TRBJ2-7; cdr3_aa: CASSQGLNSHYEQYF; cdr3_nt: TGTGCCAGCAGCCAAGGGCTAAACTCCCACTACGAGCAGTACTTC
clone_size: -; v_call: TRBV30; d_call: -; j_call: TRBJ1-5; cdr3_aa: CAWKSGLHSNQPQHF; cdr3_nt: TGTGCCTGGAAGAGCGGGCTCCATAGCAATCAGCCCCAGCATTTT
clone_size: -; v_call: TRBV5-6; d_call: -; j_call: TRBJ2-5; cdr3_aa: CASSLRTEQETQYF; cdr3_nt: TGTGCCAGCAGCTTGCGGACAGAACAAGAGACCCAGTACTTC
clone_size: -; v_call: TRBV10-3; d_call: TRBD1; j_call: TRBJ2-5; cdr3_aa: CAISGTGGPETQYF; cdr3_nt: TGTGCCATCAGTGGGACAGGGGGCCCGGAGACCCAGTACTTC
clone_size: -; v_call: TRBV27; d_call: TRBD1; j_call: TRBJ1-1; cdr3_aa: CASSSLGGDREVTEAFF; cdr3_nt: TGTGCCAGCAGTTCGCTGGGTGGAGACAGGGAGGTCACTGAAGCTTTCTTT
clone_size: -; v_call: TRBV14; d_call: TRBD1; j_call: TRBJ2-2; cdr3_aa: CASSQASQGAVGELFF; cdr3_nt: TGTGCCAGCAGCCAAGCTTCTCAGGGGGCGGTCGGGGAGCTGTTTTTT
clone_size: -; v_call: TRBV25-1; d_call: -; j_call: TRBJ2-2; cdr3_aa: CASSGENTGELFF; cdr3_nt: TGTGCCAGCAGTGGGGAGAACACCGGGGAGCTGTTTTTT
clone_size: -; v_call: TRBV5-1; d_call: TRBD2; j_call: TRBJ2-1; cdr3_aa: CASSLGTSGIFYNEQFF; cdr3_nt: TGCGCCAGCAGCTTGGGGACTAGCGGGATTTTCTACAATGAGCAGTTCTTC
clone_size: -; v_call: TRBV6-5; d_call: -; j_call: TRBJ1-2; cdr3_aa: CASRPRLTAYGYTF; cdr3_nt: TGTGCCAGCAGGCCCCGGCTGACAGCATATGGCTACACCTTC
clone_size: -; v_call: TRBV7-8; d_call: -; j_call: TRBJ2-7; cdr3_aa: CASSMRRGLAYEQYF; cdr3_nt: TGTGCCAGCAGCATGCGGAGAGGTTTGGCCTACGAGCAGTACTTC
clone_size: once; v_call: TRBV5-1; d_call: TRBD1; j_call: TRBJ2-1; cdr3_aa: CASRDRGEYNEQFF; cdr3_nt: TGCGCCAGCCGGGACAGGGGAGAGTACAATGAGCAGTTCTTC
clone_size: -; v_call: TRBV15; d_call: -; j_call: TRBJ2-5; cdr3_aa: CATSPLGETQYF; cdr3_nt: TGTGCCACCAGTCCCCTGGGGGAGACCCAGTACTTC
clone_size: -; v_call: TRBV5-6; d_call: -; j_call: TRBJ2-7; cdr3_aa: CASSGTIAYEQYF; cdr3_nt: TGTGCCAGCAGCGGGACAATAGCCTACGAGCAGTACTTC
clone_size: once; v_call: TRBV30; d_call: -; j_call: TRBJ2-1; cdr3_aa: CAWSSIGGNEQFF; cdr3_nt: TGTGCCTGGAGTTCCATTGGGGGCAATGAGCAGTTCTTC
clone_size: -; v_call: TRBV6-1; d_call: -; j_call: TRBJ1-2; cdr3_aa: CASSEDPGADHYGYTF; cdr3_nt: TGTGCCAGCAGTGAAGATCCGGGGGCGGATCACTATGGCTACACCTTC